A single TCR beta chain is shown here with its context. As yet, its antigen is unknown. Through Arm-PCR of CDR3 regions and iRepertoire HTBI primers, TCR beta libraries were built. Each CDR3 protein is one row after TCRdb ran MiXCR on the multiplex PCR reads. The sample yields some 500,000 distinct CDR3 sequences, about 13% seen once. J gave up 0 bases and V 5 bases, and 7 bases lay outside the gene matches. Looked up from germline, CDR1 is SGHAT and CDR2 is FQDESV (reference sequence). The CDR3 totals 15 residues. Stated time point: newly diagnosed GD, antithyroid drugs for less than 3 months. PBMCs were the source of the RNA used for TCR sequencing. This specimen belongs to a study of regulatory T cells in long-lasting Graves disease. Overall study results and limits: TRBV28 was favored in persistent disease, as were TRBJ1-2 and TRBJ2-5.

This sample was also put to use in a study of T cells in Graves' hyperthyroidism and ophthalmopathy. That paper states: Used for diagnoses were clinical symptoms, serum thyroxine and TRAb, thyroid ultrasound and orbital computed tomography. Ophthalmopathy got predicted by the model a median roughly 6.1 months before its onset.

The sequence was obtained from a man aged 30 to 45 with Graves disease. The gene calls are TRBV11-1 and TRBJ2-7; 7 positions match TRBD2. The specimen was peripheral blood mononuclear cells (PBMCs), collected at new diagnosis, from a patient treated with antithyroid drugs. The CDR3: CASSPGLGVSYEQYF. DNA for the CDR3: TGTGCCAGCAGCCCAGGACTAGGTGTCTCCTACGAGCAGTACTTC. The complete variable domain, with remaining parts taken from reference TRBV11-1 and TRBJ2-7, reads EAEVAQSPRYKITEKSQAVAFWCDPISGHATLYWYRQILGQGPELLVQFQDESVVDDSQLPKDRFSAERLKGVDSTLKIQPAELGDSAMYLCASSPGLGVSYEQYFGPGTRLTVT.